The next 19 T cell receptor beta chains were all read from a single sample in a study of regulatory T cells in long-lasting Graves disease. HTBI primers from iRepertoire and Arm-PCR of CDR3 regions yielded the TCR beta libraries. TCRdb itself ran the multiplex PCR reads through MiXCR, one entry per CDR3 protein. The sample has about 350,000 distinct CDR3 sequences; approximately 15% are singletons. Time point in this sample: newly diagnosed GD, antithyroid drugs for less than 3 months. The TCR library was made from RNA extracted from PBMCs. This sample was shared with a second study, whose subject was T cells in Graves' hyperthyroidism and ophthalmopathy.

Sequencing used peripheral blood mononuclear cells (PBMCs), obtained at new diagnosis, from a patient treated with antithyroid drugs. The source of these receptors is a man aged 40-49 years with Graves disease.

This clonotype was recorded at least ten times. The chain is built from TRBV28 and TRBJ2-7; TRBD2 is a possible D gene (7 bases). This CDR3 contains 13 residues. Germline V gene sequence: CDR1 MDHEN, CDR2 SYDVKM. The ends were cut back, 8 bases at V and 6 bases at J, with 17 bases in the middle. The CDR3: CASLRAGEGEQYF. The CDR3 DNA reads as TGTGCCAGCCTTAGGGCAGGGGAGGGCGAGCAGTACTTC.

This clonotype turned up a few times. The V call is TRBV4-2, the J call TRBJ2-7; maybe TRBD2 (6 bases). Deletions cut 4 bases from V and 2 bases from J, with 12 bases between. Germline CDR1 and CDR2: LGHNA and YNFKEQ. There are 14 residues in the CDR3. The CDR3 nucleotides read TGTGCCAGCAGCCGGTGGGGGGATACCTACGAGCAGTACTTC. The encoded protein is CASSRWGDTYEQYF.

The chain combines TRBV28 with TRBJ1-2, with 9 bases that match TRBD1. Trimming removed 3 bases from V and 12 bases from J; junction bases left unmatched: 8. This CDR3 is built from 13 residues. Per the germline V gene, CDR1 is MDHEN and CDR2 is SYDVKM. The chain's CDR3 is CASSLSDRGKNTF. CDR3 DNA sequence: TGTGCCAGCAGTTTGTCGGACAGGGGAAAAAACACCTTC.

This clonotype was detected ten times or more. The chain carries TRBV6-1 and TRBJ2-1; possibly TRBD1 for D (6 bases). Germline values: CDR1 MNHNS, CDR2 SASEGT. The CDR3 has 14 amino acids. The germline V and J ends were trimmed by 2 bases and 4 bases, with 9 bases remaining between them. CDR3: CASSELGGYNEQFF. CDR3 nucleotides: TGTGCCAGCAGTGAATTAGGGGGTTACAATGAGCAGTTCTTC.

The sample holds a few counts of this clonotype. The chain recombines TRBV5-4 with TRBJ2-7; a weak D match, TRBD1 (6 bases). Trimming stripped 2 bases from V and 7 bases from J, with 16 bases between. There are 14 residues in the CDR3. Germline V gene lookup returns CDR1 SGHNT and CDR2 YYREEE (reference sequence). CDR3 in amino acids: CASSLQATRGEQYF. DNA of the CDR3: TGTGCCAGCAGCTTACAGGCTACGAGGGGGGAGCAGTACTTC.

There are many counts of this clonotype. The chain carries TRBV5-8 and TRBJ1-5, with 10 bases matching TRBD1. V dropped 4 bases and J dropped 5; count of bases not matched to a gene: 3. The CDR3 runs to 14 residues. Looked up from germline, CDR1 is SGHTS and CDR2 is YDEGEE. DNA for the CDR3: TGTGCCAGCAGCACAGGGACAGGGGATCAGCCCCAGCATTTT. This codes for CASSTGTGDQPQHF.

This clonotype was picked up many times. This rearrangement joins TRBV12-3 or TRBV12-4 to TRBJ2-7, with TRBD2 as a possible D gene (5 bases). The CDR3 sequence is 14 residues long. The ends were cut back, 0 bases at V and 0 bases at J, with 6 bases in the middle. DNA of the CDR3: TGTGCCAGCAGTTTAGCGGGGAGCTCCTACGAGCAGTACTTC. Its translation is CASSLAGSSYEQYF.

This clonotype was detected many times. V gene TRBV20-1 combines with J gene TRBJ2-3, with D possibly being TRBD1 or TRBD2 (5 bases each). The end of the DNA aligns better with TRBJ2-5, so the J call may be wrong. CDR1 DFQATT and CDR2 SNEGSKA come from the germline V gene (reference sequence). The CDR3 has 14 residues. The CDR3 loop reads CSARDHGAGETQYF. The CDR3 bases are TGCAGTGCTAGAGATCACGGGGCGGGAGAGACCCAGTACTTC.

Points on this clonotype: A much larger clone lies one base from this, so it may be a read error. The chain combines TRBV20-1 with TRBJ1-1; TRBD1 matches at 8 bases. CDR1 and CDR2 (germline): DFQATT, SNEGSKA (reference sequence). CDR3 length: 16 residues. Trimming removed 3 bases from V and 5 bases from J; junction bases left unmatched: 14. CDR3 sequence reads: CSASSGTGIVVTEAFF. The CDR3 DNA sequence: TGCAGTGCTAGCTCCGGGACAGGAATCGTTGTGACTGAAGCTTTCTTT.

This clonotype occurred once. The rearrangement uses TRBV11-2 and TRBJ1-4; 10 bases line up with TRBD1. The CDR3 sequence is 16 residues long. Germline V lookup: CDR1 SGHAT, CDR2 FQNNGV. V lost 5 bases to trimming and J lost 7 bases; unmatched junction nucleotides: 10. CDR3 region: CASSGRTGGVSEKLFF. The CDR3 DNA reads TGTGCCAGCAGCGGAAGGACAGGGGGTGTTTCTGAAAAACTGTTTTTT.

About this clonotype: This may be a read error, as it is one base from a much larger clone. The chain recombines TRBV20-1 with TRBJ2-7; TRBD2 matches at 7 bases. The CDR3 sequence is 15 residues long. Per the germline V gene, CDR1 is DFQATT and CDR2 is SNEGSKA (reference sequence). The junction had 18 bases not matched to a gene; V was cut back by 6 bases and J by 7 bases. DNA of the CDR3: TGCAGTGCCTCTTCTGCGGGACTATCCTACAATGAGCAGTACTTC. Its protein product is CSASSAGLSYNEQYF.

This clonotype occurred many times. The rearrangement links TRBV2 to TRBJ2-3; no definite D call. Looked up from germline, CDR1 is SNHLY and CDR2 is FYNNEI. The CDR3 consists of 15 residues. Deletions cut 5 bases from V and 3 bases from J, with 15 bases between. In DNA, the CDR3 is TGTGCCAGCAGTCCCGACTGGACCCAAACAGATACGCAGTATTTT. This sequence encodes CASSPDWTQTDTQYF.

This clonotype was detected ten times or more. The chain has TRBV5-5 and TRBJ2-7; 9 bases agree with TRBD1. CDR1 and CDR2 (germline): SGHKS, YYEKEE (reference sequence). This CDR3 has 14 amino acids. V dropped 6 bases and J dropped 0; count of bases not matched to a gene: 4. The CDR3 coding sequence is TGTGCCAGCAACGACAGGGGGTACTCCTACGAGCAGTACTTC. This encodes CASNDRGYSYEQYF.

The chain links TRBV6-5 to TRBJ2-7; 9 bases match TRBD1. CDR1 is MNHEY and CDR2 is SVGAGI in the germline V gene. The CDR3 runs to 16 residues. The V and J ends lost 0 bases and 0 bases, in that order; junction bases with no gene match: 3. CDR3 in DNA: TGTGCCAGCAGTTACTCAGTGGACAGGGGCTCCTACGAGCAGTACTTC. Amino acid sequence: CASSYSVDRGSYEQYF.

This clonotype was recorded at least ten times. The gene calls are TRBV29-1 and TRBJ1-2; D may be TRBD1 (6 bases). This CDR3 comprises 14 residues. Germline V gene sequence: CDR1 SQVTM, CDR2 ANQGSEA. Trimming removed 4 bases at V and 3 bases at J, with 15 bases between. CDR3 region: CSVAQGVGDYGYTF. DNA for the CDR3: TGCAGCGTTGCACAGGGCGTAGGAGACTATGGCTACACCTTC.

The chain uses TRBV5-1 and TRBJ1-1; maybe TRBD1 (6 bases). In germline, CDR1 is SGHRS, CDR2 YFSETQ. V was pared by 2 bases and J by 6 bases, with 8 bases between. The CDR3 has 12 residues. Written as DNA, the CDR3 is TGCGCCAGCAGCTTAAACAGGGCTGAAGCTTTCTTT. The encoded protein is CASSLNRAEAFF. The whole variable domain, remainder taken from reference TRBV5-1 and TRBJ1-1, is KAGVTQTPRYLIKTRGQQVTLSCSPISGHRSVSWYQQTPGQGLQFLFEYFSETQRNKGNFPGRFSGRQFSNSRSEMNVSTLELGDSALYLCASSLNRAEAFFGQGTRLTVV.

This clonotype was recorded at least ten times. The CDR3 nucleotides read TGTGCCAGCAGTGAAAAGGGCGGGGGTTCAGATACGCAGTATTTT. As protein: CASSEKGGGSDTQYF. The chain links TRBV2 to TRBJ2-3; TRBD2 matches at 7 bases. CDR3 length: 15 amino acids. Germline CDR1 reads SNHLY; CDR2 reads FYNNEI. Unmatched junction bases numbered 6, after V lost 2 bases and J lost 4 bases.

This clonotype appeared many times. The chain couples TRBV12-3 or TRBV12-4 to TRBJ2-1; the D is unclear. The CDR3 extends over 12 amino acids. V lost 8 bases and J lost 8, with 13 bases in between. The CDR3 sequence is CASRTVGDEQFF. In DNA, the CDR3 is TGTGCCAGCCGTACTGTGGGCGATGAGCAGTTCTTC.

V usage is TRBV12-3 or TRBV12-4 and J usage is TRBJ1-5; D may be TRBD1 (6 bases). V was trimmed by 3 bases and J by 7 bases, leaving 13 bases between them. The CDR3 covers 14 residues. The CDR3 loop is CASSFGQRGQPQHF. In nucleotides, the CDR3 is TGTGCCAGCAGTTTTGGACAGCGGGGACAGCCCCAGCATTTT.